This T cell receptor (beta chain) was observed in a study of OX40 agonist ivuxolimab in advanced cancers. Study summary: Ivuxolimab, which patients received intravenously every 2 weeks, was dosed at 0.01 to 10 mg/kg. Under the entry rules, prior anti-PD-1, anti-PD-L1 or anti-CTLA-4 therapy was allowed, and approximately 36% had some. General study results and limits: Certain nonresponding patients likewise had low normalized T-cell clonal expansion.

J lost 6 bases, V lost 6 bases, and 14 bases had no gene match. This CDR3 spans 17 amino acids. Germline V gives CDR1 MGHRA, CDR2 YSYEKL. Points on this clone: Its matching antigen is unknown.

Data came from immunoSEQ multiplex PCR; TCRdb stores just in-frame clones and leaves some out. Counted here are some 68,000 clones, roughly nine tenths occurring once; the ten biggest clones make up over 2%. The source is an adult with an advanced solid tumor such as melanoma, head and neck, liver or kidney cancer. The chain couples TRBV4-1 to TRBJ2-2, with 9 nucleotides matching TRBD1. Sample: CD4+ or CD8+ T cells sorted from blood, taken in a trial of the OX40 agonist ivuxolimab. CDR3 sequence (DNA): TGCGCCAGCAGATGGGACTCCGGACAGGGGTTCGCCGGGGAGCTGTTTTTT. Encoded protein: CASRWDSGQGFAGELFF.